This T cell receptor beta chain was captured by sequencing in a study of blood T cell repertoires in COVID-19. Study-level background: The United States, Italy and Spain provided the acute and convalescent COVID-19 samples. Sample material is recorded as cDNA or gDNA derived from T cells, B-cell-depleted T cells, or PBMCs.

CDR3 length: 13 amino acids. Germline V gene sequence: CDR1 MNHEY, CDR2 SVGAGI. The germline V and J ends were trimmed by 6 bases and 2 bases, with 10 bases remaining between them. The data were produced by immunoSEQ multiplex PCR, yet TCRdb's version contains in-frame clones alone and is incomplete. The data contain around 140,000 clones, roughly 90% of them seen just once; the ten biggest clones take up less than 4.5%. The source material was PBMCs or T cells enriched from blood (not recorded which). The receptor was isolated from a man aged 50-59 years who had recovered from COVID-19. The chain links TRBV6-5 to TRBJ2-5, with D possibly TRBD2 on 5 matching bases. The CDR3 here is CASSPPGQETQYF. CDR3 bases: TGTGCCAGCAGCCCGCCGGGGCAAGAGACCCAGTACTTC.